The TCR beta chain under discussion was sequenced for a study of human T cells and chemical hapten exposure listed by TCRdb under 2021. With regard to the full study: For sensitization, 2% DPC in acetone was applied to a 2 cm by 2 cm area of upper inner arm skin. Throughout the approximately 22-week study period, patients were also given weekly therapeutic DPC doses on the scalp. Patch testing on the upper back used Finn chambers containing 0.01% DPC, with scoring done after 6 days according to International Contact Dermatitis Research Group standards. The patient cohort, mostly female, included alopecia areata with under or over 50% scalp involvement, alopecia totalis and alopecia universalis. The libraries were sequenced as a pool, and the TCR yield per sample differed mostly because of small variations in library volumes within the pool. In alopecia patients, the study followed how the peripheral blood TCR repertoire changed in vivo over primary and secondary sensitization to diphenylcyclopropenone (DPC), a hapten. Blood samples were taken from patients before sensitization (week 0) and then at 2, 6 and about 24 weeks after DPC sensitization. Approximately 28 alopecia patients provided blood for TCR sequencing at one to four time points (pre-sensitization, 2, 6 and 24 weeks). Overall results and qualifications from the work: Because all patients had alopecia, a presumed autoimmune disease, the immune response of the patients might differ from that of healthy individuals. The number of TCRs above 1 in 1000 frequency did not change with DPC sensitization; there was no evidence of global repertoire structure alterations. Expanded TCRs formed significantly more large CDR3 similarity clusters than pre-sensitization or healthy control sets, consistent with antigen-driven responses. Repeated subsampling changed both the strength of the expansion versus patch-test correlation and the threshold at which the correlation became significant. A positive correlation was found between the number of PT1 expanded TCRs and patch test score, with significance reached at thresholds 8, 16 and 32 but not 4.

The sample's time point, from its label and the paper: pre-sensitization, week 0. The treatment or condition label on this specimen signifies: therapeutic diphenylcyclopropenone sensitization with weekly scalp DPC. Blood at each patch-test visit was drawn before the patch test was applied. Patients were considered eligible if aged 18 to 70, diagnosed with alopecia and deemed suitable for DPC therapy, and patients were excluded if pregnant. Total RNA was isolated from unfractionated whole blood collected in Tempus Blood RNA tubes. The sample holds a few counts of this clonotype. No antigen is known for it. There are no base qualities to consult, and no much larger clone falls within one base. The V end loses 3 bases and the J end loses 4 bases, and a stretch of 5 bases separates them. CDR1 SGHTA and CDR2 FQGNSA were looked up in the germline V gene. Taken from cysteine to phenylalanine, the CDR3 has 12 residues. Solely the CDR3 DNA is kept, with 36 bases framed from the first base.

Library preparation was by RACE. This sample was sequenced with a NextSeq 500. Library preparation attached unique molecular identifiers to individual cDNA molecules for quantitative, reproducible TCR counting. For every blood RNA sample, sequencing covered both the TCR alpha and TCR beta chains. Per the original workflow: A median of around 100,000 TCRs per sample was observed, with a range of roughly 23,224 to 750,000. V, J and CDR3 annotation of the TCR reads was performed with the Decombinator software suite. Every sample was subsampled to the same number of TCRs (28,000) for the PS versus PT1 abundance plots. TCRs were defined as expanded if absent before sensitization and observed at least eight times at the 2-week time point. TCRdb reworked the public reads: Q25 trimming with fastp, MiXCR clone assembly, productive beta chains retained. Records with the same CDR3 protein are collapsed into one entry carrying the most frequent genes and DNA. Clone size and V and J calls follow TCRdb, not the original study. Across this sample there are more than 250,000 distinct CDR3 sequences, with over 8% seen only once. The ten largest make up around 2.5% of the sample.

The specimen was whole blood, collected in connection with sensitization to the hapten diphenylcyclopropenone (DPC). The sequence derives from a woman aged 40 to 50 with alopecia areata. Some clones in this sample may be carry-over from other donors' samples. The chain is encoded by TRBV7-2 joined to TRBJ2-3, with the D gene call left open. The DNA sequence follows: TGTGCCAGCAGCTTTAACCCAGATACGCAGTATTTT. It codes for CASSFNPDTQYF. Outside the CDR3, residues come from the reference TRBV7-2 and TRBJ2-3 proteins, so the full variable domain is: GAGVSQSPSNKVTEKGKDVELRCDPISGHTALYWYRQSLGQGLEFLIYFQGNSAPDKSGLPSDRFSAERTGGSVSTLTIQRTQQEDSAVYLCASSFNPDTQYFGPGTRLTVL.